This T cell receptor beta chain stems from a study of blood T cell repertoires in COVID-19. Study information: Collection of acute and convalescent COVID-19 samples took place in the United States, Italy and Spain.

Original analysis: The authors estimated nucleated cell counts from reference gene primer amplification. The protocol was immunoSEQ multiplex PCR, while the TCRdb copy is restricted to in-frame clones and leaves out a portion. V and J calls and clone size are as listed in that table; D and trimming were resolved from the DNA. The sample shows more than 110,000 clones, about 87% of them seen only once. Trimming cost V 1 base and J 2 bases, with 7 bases left between them. The CDR3 runs 14 residues. Germline V gene data show CDR1 as SEHNR and CDR2 as FQNEAQ (reference sequence). The sequence was obtained from a human donor in a cohort sampled during active COVID-19. The chain links TRBV7-9 to TRBJ2-3, with D unclear. Specimen: peripheral blood. CDR3: CASSLGQDTDTQYF. In DNA, the CDR3 is TGTGCCAGCAGCTTAGGTCAGGACACAGATACGCAGTATTTT.